This T cell receptor (beta chain) was profiled in a study of cytomegalovirus exposure and HLA in healthy donors. Study conclusions and caveats: Among donors in an Asian-associated ancestry cluster, a later analysis reportedly found fewer N-insertions than the roughly 650-donor mean. Most of the TCR beta V segments (in an earlier analysis) were productive either about 90% or about 30% of the time.

This PCR relied on a set of 60 Vbeta primers and 13 Jbeta primers. TCRdb's table, derived via immunoSEQ multiplex PCR, lists solely in-frame clones and lacks some. The sample yields over 140,000 clones, 70% to 90% seen once. Details on this clone: Its antigen is as yet unknown.

The V and J ends lost 4 bases and 7 bases, in that order; junction bases with no gene match: 12. The germline CDR1 and CDR2 sequences are MNHNS and SASEGT. The CDR3 sequence is 15 residues long. The sequence came from a middle-aged man in good health and CMV-seronegative. This chain uses TRBV6-1 with TRBJ2-5; 7 bases match TRBD2. The sequenced sample was PBMCs. The CDR3: CASSGEGRQRGTQYF. The CDR3 DNA sequence: TGTGCCAGCAGTGGGGAGGGCAGGCAGCGGGGGACCCAGTACTTC.